This T cell receptor beta chain came from a study of lymphopenia after photon versus proton radiotherapy. The study, taken as a whole, reports: Better survival with proton therapy was suggested as possible, not demonstrated. Larger post-nadir TCR diversity loss correlated inversely with survival in deceased patients. After lymphocyte nadir, photon-treated repertoires showed oligoclonal expansion, especially CD8+ Temra.

The trim removed 4 bases at V and 8 bases at J, leaving 7 bases unmatched. From germline, CDR1 is SGHRS and CDR2 YFSETQ. This CDR3 has 15 residues. Using immunoSEQ multiplex PCR, the repertoire was profiled, and TCRdb retains in-frame clones only, with some absent. Counted here are nearly 25,000 clones, nearly 85% occurring once; the ten biggest clones make up 21%. With regard to this clone: The antigen is unknown.

This specimen consisted of peripheral blood, obtained from a patient treated with proton-based radiotherapy. The clonotype was recovered from a woman in her 70s with pancreatic cancer. This chain connects TRBV5-1 to TRBJ2-1; 12 nucleotides align to TRBD2. The CDR3 loop is CASSRLAGGPHEQFF. CDR3 sequence (DNA): TGCGCCAGCAGCCGGCTAGCGGGAGGGCCACATGAGCAGTTCTTC. Variable domain in full (rest from reference TRBV5-1 and TRBJ2-1): KAGVTQTPRYLIKTRGQQVTLSCSPISGHRSVSWYQQTPGQGLQFLFEYFSETQRNKGNFPGRFSGRQFSNSRSEMNVSTLELGDSALYLCASSRLAGGPHEQFFGPGTRLTVL.